The source of this T cell receptor beta chain is a study of control samples from healthy donors and cancer patients. The protocol was immunoSEQ multiplex PCR, while the TCRdb copy is restricted to in-frame clones and leaves out a portion. The repertoire holds about 150,000 clones, with 93% as singletons. CDR1 and CDR2 from the germline V gene are SGHRS and YFSETQ. V dropped 0 bases and J dropped 3 bases, with 8 bases sitting between them. The CDR3 runs to 14 residues. The sequence came from a man between 45 and 60 years old in good health. The chain carries TRBV5-1 and TRBJ2-3, with D unresolved. The source material was blood. CDR3 amino acids: CASSLGQMTDTQYF. The CDR3 nucleotides are TGCGCCAGCAGCTTGGGTCAGATGACAGATACGCAGTATTTT.